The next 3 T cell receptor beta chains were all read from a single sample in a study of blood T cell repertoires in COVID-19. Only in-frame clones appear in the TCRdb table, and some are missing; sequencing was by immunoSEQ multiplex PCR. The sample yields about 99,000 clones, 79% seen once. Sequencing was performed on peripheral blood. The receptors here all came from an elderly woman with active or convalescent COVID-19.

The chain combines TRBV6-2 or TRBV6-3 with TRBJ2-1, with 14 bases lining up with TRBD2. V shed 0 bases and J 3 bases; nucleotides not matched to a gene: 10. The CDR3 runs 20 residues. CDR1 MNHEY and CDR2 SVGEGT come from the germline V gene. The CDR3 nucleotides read TGTGCCAGCAGTTACTCGGGGACTAGCGGGAGTGGGAAGATCTACAATGAGCAGTTCTTC. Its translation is CASSYSGTSGSGKIYNEQFF.

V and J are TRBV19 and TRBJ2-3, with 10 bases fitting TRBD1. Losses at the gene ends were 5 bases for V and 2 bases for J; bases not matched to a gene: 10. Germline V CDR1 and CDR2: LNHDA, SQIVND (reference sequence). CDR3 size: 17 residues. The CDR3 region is CASSSAGTGADTDTQYF. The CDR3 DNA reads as TGTGCCAGTAGTTCGGCCGGGACAGGGGCCGACACAGATACGCAGTATTTT.

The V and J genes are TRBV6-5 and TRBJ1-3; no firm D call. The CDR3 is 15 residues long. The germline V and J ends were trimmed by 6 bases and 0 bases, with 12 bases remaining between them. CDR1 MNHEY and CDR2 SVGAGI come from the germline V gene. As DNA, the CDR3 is TGTGCCAGCAGGAAGAGAGGGCTCTCTGGAAACACCATATATTTT. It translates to CASRKRGLSGNTIYF.